This T cell receptor (beta chain) was captured in a study of T cell responses to AZD1222 COVID-19 vaccine. Regarding the study as a whole: There were repertoire samples only from the period after the peak T cell response. Baseline serology detected seropositivity in only six or seven AZD1222 recipients.

Pooling covered second doses at about 4 or about 12 weeks. Regarding this clone: As yet, its antigen is unknown.

The data were produced by immunoSEQ multiplex PCR, yet TCRdb's version contains in-frame clones alone and is incomplete. The sample carries 100,000 to 120,000 clones, 94% recorded once. The CDR3 has 13 residues. The V gene lost 4 bases and the J gene lost 8 bases, with 14 bases spanning the gap. Sequenced here: peripheral blood, sampled 28 days after the second AZD1222 dose. The chain combines TRBV12-3 or TRBV12-4 with TRBJ1-2; D gene ambiguous. The sequence was obtained from an adult who received the AZD1222 COVID-19 vaccine. The CDR3 coding sequence is TGTGCCAGCAGTTCGCCAGCGTGGAACGGCTACACCTTC. It is translated as CASSSPAWNGYTF.